This TCR beta chain derives from a study of cytomegalovirus exposure and HLA in healthy donors. Findings and caveats of the study: Follow-up analysis seemed to connect common viral pathogens with several of the most significant clusters identified. Researchers counted roughly 160 TCR beta chains as cytomegalovirus-associated.

On this clone: Its antigen remains unknown.

Participants comprised healthy donors of bone marrow. Vbeta (60) and Jbeta (13) primers were used in the PCR. Sequenced by immunoSEQ multiplex PCR; TCRdb stores in-frame clones only, minus some. The data show 100,000 to 150,000 clones, 15% to 20% seen once. This receptor was obtained from a female donor in good health and CMV-seropositive. Sequenced input: PBMCs.

CDR3 nucleotides: TGTGCCAGCAGTGAAGGACTAGCGGGAGGGTACGAGCAGTACTTC. It is translated as CASSEGLAGGYEQYF. The chain links TRBV6-1 to TRBJ2-7, with 14 nucleotides matching TRBD2. Looked up from germline, CDR1 is MNHNS and CDR2 is SASEGT. The CDR3 sequence is 15 residues long. V was pared by 1 base and J by 4 bases, with 0 bases of the junction left unmatched.